The T cell receptor beta chain under discussion was sequenced for a study of T cells in Graves' hyperthyroidism and ophthalmopathy. Study-level findings and limits: It was a median approximately 7.1 months before onset that the model predicted ophthalmopathy.

CDR1 is MNHNY, CDR2 SVGAGI, per germline (reference sequence). Trimming cost V 2 bases and J 0 bases, with 8 bases left between them. The CDR3 sequence is 15 residues long. Lactation, pregnancy, other autoimmune disease or uncontrolled infection led to exclusion of patients. The diagnoses drew upon clinical symptoms, serum thyroxine and TRAb, thyroid ultrasound and orbital computed tomography. As regards this clonotype: Its antigen is not known.

Amplified TCR beta CDR3 regions derived from RNA transcripts. The TCR CDR3 first-round RT-PCR relied on the HTBI primer set. One entry per CDR3 protein, called by TCRdb with MiXCR from the multiplex PCR reads. The table has over 300,000 distinct CDR3 sequences, approximately 15% seen once. The TCR sequence derives from a woman aged 55 to 70 with Graves' hyperthyroidism. Sequenced material: blood. The V gene is TRBV6-6, the J gene TRBJ1-3; D is perhaps TRBD1 (5 bases). The CDR3 sequence is CASSYTGVSGNTIYF. As DNA, the CDR3 is TGTGCCAGCAGTTACACGGGGGTCTCTGGAAACACCATATATTTT.